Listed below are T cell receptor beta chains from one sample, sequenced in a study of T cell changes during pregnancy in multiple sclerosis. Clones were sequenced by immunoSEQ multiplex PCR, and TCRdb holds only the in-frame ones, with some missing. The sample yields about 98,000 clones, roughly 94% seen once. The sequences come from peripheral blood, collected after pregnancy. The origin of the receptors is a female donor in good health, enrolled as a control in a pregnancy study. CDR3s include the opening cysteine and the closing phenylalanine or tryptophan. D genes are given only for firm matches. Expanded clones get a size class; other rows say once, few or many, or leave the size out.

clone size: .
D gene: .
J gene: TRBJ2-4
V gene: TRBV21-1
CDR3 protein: CASSKKRRGRDKNIQYF
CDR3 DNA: TGTGCCAGCAGCAAAAAGCGGCGGGGTAGGGACAAAAACATTCAGTACTTC

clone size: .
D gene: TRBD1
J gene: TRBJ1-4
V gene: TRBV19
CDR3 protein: CASNRGPATNEKLFF
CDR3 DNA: TGTGCCAGTAACAGGGGGCCCGCAACTAATGAAAAACTGTTTTTT

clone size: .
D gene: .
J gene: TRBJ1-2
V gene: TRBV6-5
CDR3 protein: CASTPLSGANEGYTF
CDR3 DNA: TGTGCCAGCACCCCCCTGTCAGGGGCAAATGAGGGCTACACCTTC

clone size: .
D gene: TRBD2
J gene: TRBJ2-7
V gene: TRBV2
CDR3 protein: CASSPGLVYEQYF
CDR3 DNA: TGTGCCAGCAGCCCGGGACTAGTCTACGAGCAGTACTTC

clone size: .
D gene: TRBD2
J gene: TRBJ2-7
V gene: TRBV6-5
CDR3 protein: CASSPGGALTEQYF
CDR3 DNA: TGTGCCAGCAGCCCGGGGGGGGCCCTAACTGAGCAGTACTTC

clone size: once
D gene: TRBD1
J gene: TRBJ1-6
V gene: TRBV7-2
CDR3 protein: CASSYPTGGFYNSPLHF
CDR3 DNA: TGTGCCAGCAGCTACCCGACAGGGGGCTTCTATAATTCACCCCTCCACTTT

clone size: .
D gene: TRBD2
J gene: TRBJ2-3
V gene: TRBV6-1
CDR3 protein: CASGKSGRPDTQYF
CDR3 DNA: TGTGCCAGCGGGAAAAGCGGGAGACCAGATACGCAGTATTTT

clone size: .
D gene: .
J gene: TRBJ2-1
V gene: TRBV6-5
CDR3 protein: CASSYSARLNEQFF
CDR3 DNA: TGTGCCAGCAGTTACTCGGCACGCCTCAATGAGCAGTTCTTC

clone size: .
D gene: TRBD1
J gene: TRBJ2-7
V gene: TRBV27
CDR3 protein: CASSTPKGAEYEQYF
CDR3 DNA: TGTGCCAGCAGTACCCCTAAGGGGGCAGAGTACGAGCAGTACTTC

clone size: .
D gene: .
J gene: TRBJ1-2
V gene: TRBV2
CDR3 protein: CASSQETRGGYTF
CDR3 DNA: TGTGCCAGCAGTCAAGAGACTCGGGGAGGCTACACCTTC

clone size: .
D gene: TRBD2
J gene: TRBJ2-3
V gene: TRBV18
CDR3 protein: CASSPPVRLAAVTDTQYF
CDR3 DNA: TGTGCCAGCTCACCGCCCGTGAGGCTAGCGGCTGTCACAGATACGCAGTATTTT

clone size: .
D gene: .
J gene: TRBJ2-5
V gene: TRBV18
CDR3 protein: CASSPLGTWEQYF
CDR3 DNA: TGTGCCAGCTCACCACTAGGCACTTGGGAGCAGTACTTC

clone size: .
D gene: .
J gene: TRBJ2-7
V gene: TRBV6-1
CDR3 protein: CASSEQGSSSYEQYF
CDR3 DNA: TGTGCCAGCAGTGAACAGGGATCTTCCTCCTACGAGCAGTACTTC

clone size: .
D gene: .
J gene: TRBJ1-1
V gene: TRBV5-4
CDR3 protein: CASSHNTEAFF
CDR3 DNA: TGTGCCAGCAGTCATAACACTGAAGCTTTCTTT

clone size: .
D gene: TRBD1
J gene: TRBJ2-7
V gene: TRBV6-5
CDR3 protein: CASSYSTGFYEQYF
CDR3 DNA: TGTGCCAGCAGTTACTCGACAGGGTTCTACGAGCAGTACTTC

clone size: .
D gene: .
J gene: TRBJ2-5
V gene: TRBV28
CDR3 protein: CASSLGQQETQYF
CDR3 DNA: TGTGCCAGCAGTTTGGGGCAGCAAGAGACCCAGTACTTC

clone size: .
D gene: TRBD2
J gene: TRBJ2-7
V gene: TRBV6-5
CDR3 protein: CATGPGRREAYEQYF
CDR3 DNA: TGTGCCACCGGACCGGGGCGCCGGGAGGCCTACGAGCAGTACTTC

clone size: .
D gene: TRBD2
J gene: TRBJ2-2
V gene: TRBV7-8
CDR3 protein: CASSLGLAGGSYAKAGELFF
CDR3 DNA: TGTGCCAGCAGCCTCGGACTAGCGGGGGGTTCTTATGCTAAGGCCGGGGAGCTGTTTTTT

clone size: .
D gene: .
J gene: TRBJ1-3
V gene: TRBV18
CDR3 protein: CASSPPGGPARGNTIYF
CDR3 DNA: TGTGCCAGCTCACCACCGGGAGGCCCGGCGAGGGGAAACACCATATATTTT

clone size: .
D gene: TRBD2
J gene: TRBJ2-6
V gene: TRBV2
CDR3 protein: CASRGLAVLSGANVLTF
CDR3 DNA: TGTGCCAGCAGGGGACTAGCGGTCCTCTCTGGGGCCAACGTCCTGACTTTC

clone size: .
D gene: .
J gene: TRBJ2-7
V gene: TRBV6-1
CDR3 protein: CASSQQGLGYEQYF
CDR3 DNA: TGTGCCAGCAGCCAGCAGGGATTGGGGTACGAGCAGTACTTC

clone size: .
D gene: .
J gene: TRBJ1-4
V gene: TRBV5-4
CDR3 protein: CASSPGVQGEKLFF
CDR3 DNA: TGTGCCAGCAGCCCGGGCGTACAGGGTGAAAAACTGTTTTTT

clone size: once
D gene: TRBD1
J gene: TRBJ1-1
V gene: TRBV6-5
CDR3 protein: CASSTPGQGATEAFF
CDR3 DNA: TGTGCCAGCAGTACCCCGGGACAGGGGGCGACTGAAGCTTTCTTT

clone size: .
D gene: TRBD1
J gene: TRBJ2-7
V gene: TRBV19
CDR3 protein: CASSDRDRAYEQYF
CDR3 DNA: TGTGCCAGTAGTGACCGGGACAGGGCCTACGAGCAGTACTTC

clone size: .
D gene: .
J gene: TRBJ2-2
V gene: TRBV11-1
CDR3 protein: CASSSREFVGELFF
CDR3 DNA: TGTGCCAGCAGCTCCCGGGAGTTTGTCGGGGAGCTGTTTTTT

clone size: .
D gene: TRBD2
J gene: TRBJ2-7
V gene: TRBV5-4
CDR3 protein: CASSVRWGLASEQYF
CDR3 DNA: TGTGCCAGCAGCGTGCGGTGGGGACTAGCGAGCGAGCAGTACTTC

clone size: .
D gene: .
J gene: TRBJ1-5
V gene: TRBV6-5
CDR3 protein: CASSGGYSNQPQHF
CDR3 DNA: TGTGCCAGCAGTGGAGGGTATAGCAATCAGCCCCAGCATTTT

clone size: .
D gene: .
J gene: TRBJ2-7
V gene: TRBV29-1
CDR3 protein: CSASGAYEQYF
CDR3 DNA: TGCAGCGCTTCGGGGGCCTACGAGCAGTACTTC

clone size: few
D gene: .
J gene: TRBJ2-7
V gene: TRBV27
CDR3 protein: CASSLSGMREQYF
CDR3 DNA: TGTGCCAGCAGTTTGTCGGGGATGAGGGAGCAGTACTTC

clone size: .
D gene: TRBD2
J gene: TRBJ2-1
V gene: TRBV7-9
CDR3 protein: CASSPWTSGGAGYNEQFF
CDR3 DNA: TGTGCCAGCAGCCCTTGGACTAGCGGGGGGGCGGGTTACAATGAGCAGTTCTTC

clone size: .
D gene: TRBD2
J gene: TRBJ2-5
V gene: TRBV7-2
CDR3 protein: CASSFGTSGGQETQYF
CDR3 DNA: TGTGCCAGCAGCTTCGGGACTAGCGGGGGACAAGAGACCCAGTACTTC

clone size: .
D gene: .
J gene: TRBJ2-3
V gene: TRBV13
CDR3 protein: CASSTRSTGTDTQYF
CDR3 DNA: TGTGCCAGCAGTACAAGGTCAACAGGGACAGATACGCAGTATTTT

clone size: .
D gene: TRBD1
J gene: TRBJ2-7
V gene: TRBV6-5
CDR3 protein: CASSQDRGRKQYF
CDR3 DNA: TGTGCCAGCAGTCAGGACAGGGGAAGGAAGCAGTACTTC

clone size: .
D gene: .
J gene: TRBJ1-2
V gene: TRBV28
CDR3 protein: CASSRTGYGYTF
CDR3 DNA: TGTGCCAGCAGTCGGACGGGGTATGGCTACACCTTC

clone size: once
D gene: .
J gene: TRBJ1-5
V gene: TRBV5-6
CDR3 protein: CASSLWPGNQPQHF
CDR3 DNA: TGTGCCAGCAGCTTGTGGCCAGGGAATCAGCCCCAGCATTTT